A selection of T cell receptor beta chains follows, all from one sample in a study of OX40 agonist ivuxolimab in advanced cancers. Some clones are missing from TCRdb's copy, which holds only in-frame ones; the method was immunoSEQ multiplex PCR. The sample has tens of thousands of clones, approximately 91% seen once. This material consisted of CD4+ or CD8+ T cells sorted from blood, taken in a trial of the OX40 agonist ivuxolimab. These receptors came from an adult with an advanced solid tumor such as melanoma, head and neck, liver or kidney cancer. Each CDR3 is given with its conserved first and last residue. Fields, in order: clone size, D gene, J gene, V gene, CDR3 DNA, CDR3 protein. D genes are given only for firm matches. Where a row states a size, it is once, few, many or the class of an expanded clone; other rows omit it.

few,.,TRBJ1-2,TRBV19,TGTGCCAGTAGAAAAGGTGGCTACACCTTC,CASRKGGYTF
.,.,TRBJ2-2,TRBV10-3,TGTGCCATCAGTGTTTCCCCGAACACCGGGGAGCTGTTTTTT,CAISVSPNTGELFF
.,TRBD2,TRBJ2-1,TRBV7-2,TGTGCCAGCAGTCGGACTAGCGGGAGTTACAATGAGCAGTTCTTC,CASSRTSGSYNEQFF
.,.,TRBJ2-1,TRBV7-9,TGTGCCAGCAGCTTAGTAAGCGGTGAGCAGTTCTTC,CASSLVSGEQFF
.,TRBD1,TRBJ2-3,TRBV27,TGTGCCAGCACCGACAGGGGGCTTGGGACGCAGTATTTT,CASTDRGLGTQYF
.,.,TRBJ2-7,TRBV9,TGTGCCAGCAGCGTAGGCTACCTCTCCATCTACGAGCAGTACTTC,CASSVGYLSIYEQYF
.,TRBD1,TRBJ1-1,TRBV15,TGTGCCACCAGCACCCACAGGGGAAACACTGAAGCTTTCTTT,CATSTHRGNTEAFF
.,.,TRBJ1-1,TRBV5-4,TGTGCCAGCAGCTTGAGGTTGGGCCTTAACCAGAACACTGAAGCTTTCTTT,CASSLRLGLNQNTEAFF
.,.,TRBJ2-3,TRBV7-6,TGTGCCAGCAGCTTATTAGCGGAGATCACAGATACGCAGTATTTT,CASSLLAEITDTQYF
.,.,TRBJ2-3,TRBV7-6,TGTGCCAGCAGCTTCGGAGGGGTAATCAGCACAGATACGCAGTATTTT,CASSFGGVISTDTQYF
.,.,TRBJ1-5,TRBV18,TGTGCCAGCTCACCTGGGGGTTATCAGCCCCAGCATTTT,CASSPGGYQPQHF
few,TRBD1,TRBJ1-2,TRBV7-9,TGTGCCAGCAGCACAAGGGACAGGGTGGGTGTGGAAGGCTACACCTTC,CASSTRDRVGVEGYTF
few,TRBD2,TRBJ2-7,TRBV4-3,TGCGCCAGCAGCCAAGACCTAGCGGGAGGGCCTACCTACGAGCAGTACTTC,CASSQDLAGGPTYEQYF
.,TRBD2,TRBJ2-1,TRBV2,TGTGCCAGCAGGGATAGCGGGAGCTCCTACAATGAGCAGTTCTTC,CASRDSGSSYNEQFF
once,.,TRBJ2-3,TRBV27,TGTGCCAGCAGTTTATCGATGTTAAACACAGATACGCAGTATTTT,CASSLSMLNTDTQYF
.,.,TRBJ1-3,TRBV7-9,TGTGCCAGCAGCTTATTTGCCGGACCTGGAAACACCATATATTTT,CASSLFAGPGNTIYF
few,.,TRBJ1-2,TRBV6-5,TGTGCCAGCAGTTACTCTCCAGGGACTAACTATGGCTACACCTTC,CASSYSPGTNYGYTF
.,.,TRBJ1-2,TRBV9,TGTGCCAGCAGCGTAGGGGGTCGCGGACAGAGCCTCGGCTACACCTTC,CASSVGGRGQSLGYTF
.,TRBD2,TRBJ2-1,TRBV7-7,TGTGCCAGCAGCTTCGCTATGGGAGGGCAGAGTGAGCAGTTCTTC,CASSFAMGGQSEQFF
once,.,TRBJ1-2,TRBV27,TGTGCCAGCCGGGCCTCGGACAGTCGGGTCTTAGGCTACACCTTC,CASRASDSRVLGYTF
.,.,TRBJ1-1,TRBV21-1,TGTGCCAGCAGCAAAAAGCAGAGGAACACTGAAGCTTTCTTT,CASSKKQRNTEAFF
.,TRBD2,TRBJ2-7,TRBV4-1,TGCGCCAGCAGCCAATCCGGGAGGGCCTACGAGCAGTACTTC,CASSQSGRAYEQYF
.,TRBD1,TRBJ1-1,TRBV9,TGTGCCAGCAGCGGGACAGGGACGTCGAACACTGAAGCTTTCTTT,CASSGTGTSNTEAFF
.,.,TRBJ1-1,TRBV5-1,TGCGCCAGCAGCTTGGGGGTCTGGGCCCAGGACACTGAAGCTTTCTTT,CASSLGVWAQDTEAFF
.,.,TRBJ2-7,TRBV7-8,TGTGCCAGCAGCTTAGCGGGCCGGGACTCGTCCTACGAGCGGTACTTC,CASSLAGRDSSYERYF
.,.,TRBJ2-3,TRBV4-1,TGCGCCAGTTCCCCTCATCGGGACACAGATACGCAGTATTTT,CASSPHRDTDTQYF
.,TRBD2,TRBJ2-5,TRBV14,TGTGCCAGCAGCCAAGATAGTGTCGCTAGCGGGGGGGCTCTTAAGACCCAGTACTTC,CASSQDSVASGGALKTQYF
.,.,TRBJ2-3,TRBV7-9,TGTGCCAGCAGCTTAAATGTGGGGCTTAGCACAGATACGCAGTATTTT,CASSLNVGLSTDTQYF
.,.,TRBJ2-3,TRBV15,TGTGCCACCAGCAGAGATCCGGGGGGCGGAGATACGCAGTATTTT,CATSRDPGGGDTQYF
.,.,TRBJ1-1,TRBV19,TGTGCCAGTAGTATAGCGATGAACACTGAAGCTTTCTTT,CASSIAMNTEAFF
.,TRBD1,TRBJ2-3,TRBV6-1,TGTGCCAGCAGTGGGGACAGGGAGTTCCCAGATACGCAGTATTTT,CASSGDREFPDTQYF
.,.,TRBJ2-2,TRBV5-5,TGTGCCAGCGTATCCCTAACTATCCGGGACCGGAACACCGGGGAGCTGTTTTTT,CASVSLTIRDRNTGELFF
.,.,TRBJ1-3,TRBV13,TGTGCCAGCAGCCGGAAGAGTCGCAGGGACTCTGGAAACACCATATATTTT,CASSRKSRRDSGNTIYF
few,.,TRBJ2-1,TRBV19,TGTGCCAGTAGTATCACAGGATACAATGAGCAGTTCTTC,CASSITGYNEQFF
.,TRBD2,TRBJ2-1,TRBV7-9,TGTGCCAGCAGCTCCAGACTAGCGGCTTACAATGAGCAGTTCTTC,CASSSRLAAYNEQFF
.,TRBD2,TRBJ2-1,TRBV27,TGTGCCAGCAGTGATGGGACTAGCGGGAGAGGTGAGCAGTTCTTC,CASSDGTSGRGEQFF
.,.,TRBJ2-1,TRBV19,TGTGCCAGTTCTATTGGGCAACAGCAGTTCTTC,CASSIGQQQFF
.,.,TRBJ1-3,TRBV6-1,TGTGCCAGCAGACGGGGGTCTAGTAACACCATATATTTT,CASRRGSSNTIYF
.,.,TRBJ2-2,TRBV28,TGTGCCAGCAAATTTACGGTGAACACCGGGGAGCTGTTTTTT,CASKFTVNTGELFF
.,.,TRBJ1-4,TRBV27,TGTGCCAGCAGTTCGCCCCGGGACGGTAATGAAAAACTGTTTTTT,CASSSPRDGNEKLFF
.,.,TRBJ2-7,TRBV19,TGTGCCAGTGCGCAAACTAGCAGGCACGAGCAGTACTTC,CASAQTSRHEQYF
.,.,TRBJ1-1,TRBV4-1,TGCGCCAGCAGCCAATTTCCGGGGTACGAAACTGAAGCTTTCTTT,CASSQFPGYETEAFF
.,TRBD2,TRBJ2-7,TRBV5-1,TGCGCCAGCAGCTTGACTGCGACTAGCGGCTCCTACGAGCAGTACTTC,CASSLTATSGSYEQYF
.,TRBD2,TRBJ2-7,TRBV4-3,TGCGCCAGCAGCCTCTTCCCGGCACTAGCGGAGGGGTCCTACGAGCAGTACTTC,CASSLFPALAEGSYEQYF
.,.,TRBJ1-3,TRBV10-1,TGCGCCAGCAGTGACCCAGGGTTTGGAAACACCATATATTTT,CASSDPGFGNTIYF
.,.,TRBJ2-5,TRBV28,TGTGCCACCTACTATCTGGAGACCCAGTACTTC,CATYYLETQYF
.,.,TRBJ1-1,TRBV7-6,TGTGCCAGCAGCTTAGGCGGGGTTTACACTGAAGCTTTCTTT,CASSLGGVYTEAFF
.,TRBD2,TRBJ2-3,TRBV6-5,TGTGCCAGCAGTCTACAGGGACTAGTCACAGATACGCAGTATTTT,CASSLQGLVTDTQYF
.,.,TRBJ2-7,TRBV30,TGTGCCTGGAGTGTGGCCTACGAGCAGTACTTC,CAWSVAYEQYF
.,.,TRBJ2-1,TRBV28,TGTGCCAGCAGTAACCCGCTGGGGGGGCAGTTCTTC,CASSNPLGGQFF
.,TRBD1,TRBJ2-7,TRBV7-9,TGTGCCAGCAGCAAGGGGACAGGGGAAAACCACTACGAGCAGTACTTC,CASSKGTGENHYEQYF
medium-sized,.,TRBJ1-1,TRBV27,TGTGCCAGCAGTGCGACGTACCACACTGAAGCTTTCTTT,CASSATYHTEAFF
.,.,TRBJ1-4,TRBV4-1,TGCGCCAGCAGCCAAGAGGTGGGACGGAGCGAAAAACTGTTTTTT,CASSQEVGRSEKLFF